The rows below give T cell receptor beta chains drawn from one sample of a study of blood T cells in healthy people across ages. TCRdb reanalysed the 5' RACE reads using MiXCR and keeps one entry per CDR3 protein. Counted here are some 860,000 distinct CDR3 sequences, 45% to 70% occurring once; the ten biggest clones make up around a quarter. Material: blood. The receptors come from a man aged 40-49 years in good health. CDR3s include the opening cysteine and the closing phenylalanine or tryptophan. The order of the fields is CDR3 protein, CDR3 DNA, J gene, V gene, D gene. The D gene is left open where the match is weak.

CDR3: CSARDPNGKGRDTEAFF
DNA: TGCAGTGCTAGAGATCCTAATGGTAAAGGGCGGGACACTGAAGCTTTCTTT
J: TRBJ1-1
V: TRBV20-1
D: -

CDR3: CASSQPSPGLESYEQYF
DNA: TGTGCCAGCAGTCAACCCTCGCCGGGACTAGAGTCCTACGAGCAGTACTTC
J: TRBJ2-7
V: TRBV28
D: TRBD2

CDR3: CASSTGTEGLAANPTLEQFF
DNA: TGCGCCAGCAGCACGGGTACGGAGGGACTAGCGGCGAACCCGACGTTGGAGCAGTTCTTC
J: TRBJ2-1
V: TRBV5-1
D: TRBD2

CDR3: CASSQDSSGGVYNEQYF
DNA: TGCGCCAGCAGCCAAGATTCTAGCGGCGGGGTCTACAATGAGCAGTACTTC
J: TRBJ2-7
V: TRBV4-1
D: TRBD2

CDR3: CASKQSAEAFF
DNA: TGTGCCAGCAAACAGAGTGCTGAAGCTTTCTTT
J: TRBJ1-1
V: TRBV6-5
D: -

CDR3: CASTPGQGGEQYF
DNA: TGTGCCAGCACCCCAGGTCAGGGCGGCGAGCAGTACTTC
J: TRBJ2-7
V: TRBV28
D: -

CDR3: CASGLVTGSPDTQYF
DNA: TGTGCTAGTGGTTTGGTGACGGGGAGTCCAGATACGCAGTATTTT
J: TRBJ2-3
V: TRBV12-5
D: -

CDR3: CASRADISSEQFF
DNA: TGTGCCAGCAGGGCGGACATCTCAAGTGAGCAGTTCTTC
J: TRBJ2-1
V: TRBV12-3/TRBV12-4
D: -

CDR3: CASKGGSGTNVLTF
DNA: TGTGCCAGCAAAGGGGGCTCTGGGACCAACGTCCTGACTTTC
J: TRBJ2-6
V: TRBV28
D: TRBD1

CDR3: CASSEGPYNEQYF
DNA: TGTGCCAGCAGTGAGGGGCCCTACAATGAGCAGTACTTC
J: TRBJ2-7
V: TRBV12-3/TRBV12-4
D: -